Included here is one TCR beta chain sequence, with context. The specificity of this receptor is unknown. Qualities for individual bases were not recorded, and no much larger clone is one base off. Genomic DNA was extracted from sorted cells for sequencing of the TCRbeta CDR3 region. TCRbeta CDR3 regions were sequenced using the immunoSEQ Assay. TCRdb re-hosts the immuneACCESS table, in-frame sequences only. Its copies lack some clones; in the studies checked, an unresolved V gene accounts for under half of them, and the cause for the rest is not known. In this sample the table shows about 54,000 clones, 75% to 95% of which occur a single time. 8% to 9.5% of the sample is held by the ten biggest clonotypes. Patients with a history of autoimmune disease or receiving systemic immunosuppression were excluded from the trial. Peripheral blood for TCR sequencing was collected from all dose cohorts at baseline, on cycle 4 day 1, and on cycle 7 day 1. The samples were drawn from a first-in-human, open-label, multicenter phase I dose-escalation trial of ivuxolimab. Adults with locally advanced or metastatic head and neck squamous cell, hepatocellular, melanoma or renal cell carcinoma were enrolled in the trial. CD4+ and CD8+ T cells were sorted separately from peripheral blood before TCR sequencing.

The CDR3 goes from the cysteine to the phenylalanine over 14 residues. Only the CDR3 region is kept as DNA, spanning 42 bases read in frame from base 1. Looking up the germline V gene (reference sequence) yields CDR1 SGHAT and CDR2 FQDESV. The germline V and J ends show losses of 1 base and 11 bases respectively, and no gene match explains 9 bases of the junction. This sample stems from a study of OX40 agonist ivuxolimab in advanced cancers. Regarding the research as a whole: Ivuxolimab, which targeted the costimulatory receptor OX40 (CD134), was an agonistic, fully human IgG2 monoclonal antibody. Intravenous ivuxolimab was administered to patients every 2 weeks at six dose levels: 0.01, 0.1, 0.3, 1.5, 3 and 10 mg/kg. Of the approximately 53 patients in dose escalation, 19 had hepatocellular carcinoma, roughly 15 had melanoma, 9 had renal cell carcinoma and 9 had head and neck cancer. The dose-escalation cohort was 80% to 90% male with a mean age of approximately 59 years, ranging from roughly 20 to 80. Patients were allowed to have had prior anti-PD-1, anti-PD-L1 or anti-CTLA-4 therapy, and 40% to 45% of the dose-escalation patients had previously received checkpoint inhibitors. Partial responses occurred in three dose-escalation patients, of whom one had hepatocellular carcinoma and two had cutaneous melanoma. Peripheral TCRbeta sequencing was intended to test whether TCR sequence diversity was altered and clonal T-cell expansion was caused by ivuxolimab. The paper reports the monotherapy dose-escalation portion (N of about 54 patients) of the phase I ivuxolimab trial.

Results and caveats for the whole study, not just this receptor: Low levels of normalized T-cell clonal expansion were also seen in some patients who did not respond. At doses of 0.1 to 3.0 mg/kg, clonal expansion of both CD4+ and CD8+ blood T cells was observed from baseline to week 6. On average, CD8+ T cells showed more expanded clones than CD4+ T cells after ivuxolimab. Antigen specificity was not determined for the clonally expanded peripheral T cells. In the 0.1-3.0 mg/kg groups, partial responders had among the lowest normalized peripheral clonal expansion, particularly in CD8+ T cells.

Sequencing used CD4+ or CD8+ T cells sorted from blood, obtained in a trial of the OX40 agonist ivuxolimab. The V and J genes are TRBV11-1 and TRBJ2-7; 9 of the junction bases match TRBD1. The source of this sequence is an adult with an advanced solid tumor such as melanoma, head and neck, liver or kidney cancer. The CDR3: CASSLEEVQGAKYF. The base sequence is TGTGCCAGCAGCTTAGAAGAGGTACAGGGGGCTAAGTACTTC.